This TCR beta chain was recovered during a study of T cell responses to AZD1222 COVID-19 vaccine. Study results and limitations: Spike-specific TCR breadth and depth rose after two AZD1222 doses. At baseline, just 5 or 6 AZD1222 recipients tested seropositive.

For this clone: Its antigen remains unidentified.

The protocol was immunoSEQ multiplex PCR, while the TCRdb copy is restricted to in-frame clones and leaves out a portion. The sample shows 150,000 to 200,000 clones, about 90% of them seen only once. Germline loops: CDR1 ENHRY, CDR2 SYGVKD. The J segment lost 0 bases and the V segment lost 4 bases, leaving 5 bases of the junction unmatched. This CDR3 comprises 16 residues. The specimen comprised peripheral blood, sampled on day 0 of MenACWY control vaccination. The TCR sequence derives from an adult in good health. This sequence joins TRBV10-3 and TRBJ2-1; 8 bases are a match to TRBD2. This CDR3 is CAISVLAAPSYNEQFF. CDR3 in DNA: TGTGCCATCAGTGTACTAGCGGCCCCCTCCTACAATGAGCAGTTCTTC.